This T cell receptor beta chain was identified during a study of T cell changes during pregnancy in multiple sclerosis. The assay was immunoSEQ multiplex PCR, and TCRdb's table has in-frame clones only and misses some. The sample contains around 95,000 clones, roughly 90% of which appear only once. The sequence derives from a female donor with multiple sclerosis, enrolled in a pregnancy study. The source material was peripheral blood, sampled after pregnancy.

The CDR3 DNA reads TGTGCCAGCTCACCCTCGGACTTCCCCAGGGGGAATGAGCAGTTCTTC. Amino acid sequence: CASSPSDFPRGNEQFF. This chain links TRBV18 with TRBJ2-1; 7 bases line up with TRBD1. Germline V CDR1 and CDR2: KGHSH, LQKENI. CDR3 length equals 16 residues. With V trimmed by 3 bases and J by 7 bases, 12 bases remained unmatched. The full variable domain, rest sourced from reference TRBV18 and TRBJ2-1, is NAGVMQNPRHLVRRRGQEARLRCSPMKGHSHVYWYRQLPEEGLKFMVYLQKENIIDESGMPKERFSAEFPKEGPSILRIQQVVRGDSAAYFCASSPSDFPRGNEQFFGPGTRLTVL.